The clone carrying this TCR beta chain was counted once. This specimen comes from a study of blood T cell repertoires in COVID-19. Across the study: Acute and convalescent COVID-19 samples came from the United States, Italy and Spain. In each case, the material was cDNA or gDNA derived from T cells, B-cell-depleted T cells, or PBMCs.

The CDR3 spans 14 residues. Per germline, CDR1 SGHDN and CDR2 FVKESK. Trimming cost V 4 bases and J 4 bases; bases outside gene matches: 6. Per the authors' pipeline: Estimation of nucleated cell counts was performed using reference gene primer amplification. Sequencing used immunoSEQ multiplex PCR; TCRdb keeps in-frame clones, though not all of them. For V, J and clone size, that table is used; D and trimming come from the DNA. The table has roughly 300,000 clones, 89% seen once; the top ten hold 1.5% to 2%. The chain has TRBV14 and TRBJ1-1; 7 bases are a match to TRBD1. The TCR originated in a woman aged 25 to 39 with COVID-19, enrolled during active disease. Sequencing used peripheral blood. The CDR3 bases are TGTGCCAGCAGCCGACAGGGACGGGGCACTGAAGCTTTCTTT. Its translation is CASSRQGRGTEAFF.